These 16 T cell receptor beta chains were all obtained from the same sample, sequenced in a study of T-cell reconstitution after alpha-beta-depleted transplantation in children. A library of TCRbeta sequences, prepared with unique molecular identifiers, was generated. TCRdb re-analysed the PCR reads in MiXCR, keeping a single row per CDR3 protein. The sample lists around 240,000 distinct CDR3 sequences; 9.7% were seen once. This specimen was PBMCs from the stem cell graft donor, taken from the stem cell graft. All receptors derive from a human donor who donated a stem cell graft to a child with SCID.

The sample holds many counts of this clonotype. The rearrangement links TRBV5-1 to TRBJ2-3, with D perhaps TRBD2 (5 bases). The CDR3 has 16 residues. Trimming removed 0 bases from V and 1 base from J, with 12 bases in between. Germline lookup yields CDR1 SGHRS and CDR2 YFSETQ. CDR3 amino acids: CASSLGHNGGTDTQYF. The CDR3 nucleotides read TGCGCCAGCAGCTTGGGACACAACGGGGGCACAGATACGCAGTATTTT.

In this sample, this clonotype turned up once. A single base separates this from a much larger clone, so it may be a read error. V and J are TRBV5-5 and TRBJ1-1, with TRBD1 matching over 8 bases. Germline V gives CDR1 SGHKS, CDR2 YYEKEE (reference sequence). This CDR3 comprises 14 residues. This CDR3 is CARSLNRGQAEAFF. The CDR3 DNA is TGTGCCAGAAGCTTAAACAGGGGACAGGCTGAAGCTTTCTTT.

This clonotype was detected ten times or more. V usage is TRBV5-1 and J usage is TRBJ2-3; 8 nucleotides match TRBD1. The CDR3 is made up of 16 amino acids. Germline V gene sequence: CDR1 SGHRS, CDR2 YFSETQ. The V and J ends lost 0 bases and 5 bases, in that order; junction bases with no gene match: 8. The CDR3 reads CASSLVRGPSVDTQYF. The CDR3 nucleotides read TGCGCCAGCAGCTTGGTCAGGGGGCCGTCGGTAGATACGCAGTATTTT.

The V gene is TRBV20-1, the J gene TRBJ1-1; D is undetermined. The CDR3 totals 14 residues. V gave up 2 bases and J gave up 1 base, with 11 bases separating them. Germline V CDR1 and CDR2: DFQATT, SNEGSKA (reference sequence). CDR3 residues: CSARQAQGNTEAFF. CDR3 nucleotides: TGCAGTGCTAGACAGGCCCAAGGGAACACTGAAGCTTTCTTT.

V and J are TRBV20-1 and TRBJ2-5, with no clear D. Germline V gene lookup returns CDR1 DFQATT and CDR2 SNEGSKA (reference sequence). The CDR3 consists of 16 residues. V lost 3 bases and J lost 0, with 17 bases in between. CDR3 in amino acids: CSASTEADPYQETQYF. CDR3 nucleotide sequence: TGCAGTGCTAGCACCGAGGCAGACCCATACCAAGAGACCCAGTACTTC.

This clonotype was counted ten times or more. The chain combines TRBV27 with TRBJ1-2; D remains ambiguous. Trimming left V 6 bases short and J 2 bases short, with 19 bases between. Germline loops: CDR1 MNHEY, CDR2 SMNVEV (reference sequence). The CDR3 extends over 16 amino acids. This CDR3 is CASSTLRNPENYGYTF. The CDR3 DNA is TGTGCCAGCAGCACCTTACGGAATCCCGAAAACTATGGCTACACCTTC.

This clonotype was observed many times. The rearrangement joins TRBV19 to TRBJ1-1; no definite D call. This CDR3 is 11 amino acids long. CDR1 is LNHDA and CDR2 is SQIVND in the germline V gene (reference sequence). Trimming removed 8 bases from V and 8 bases from J, with 12 bases in between. DNA for the CDR3: TGTGCCAGTGGGTGGAGACTGGAAGCTTTCTTT. It translates to CASGWRLEAFF.

This clonotype was seen many times. The chain recombines TRBV15 with TRBJ1-2; the match to TRBD1 covers 7 bases. The junction had 8 bases not matched to a gene; V was cut back by 3 bases and J by 4 bases. From germline, CDR1 is LNHNV and CDR2 YYDKDF (reference sequence). The CDR3 spans 15 residues. The CDR3 sequence: CATSRDGQAFYGYTF. CDR3 coding DNA: TGTGCCACCAGCAGGGACGGACAGGCCTTCTATGGCTACACCTTC. Together with reference TRBV15 and TRBJ1-2, the CDR3 gives the full variable domain: DAMVIQNPRYQVTQFGKPVTLSCSQTLNHNVMYWYQQKSSQAPKLLFHYYDKDFNNEADTPDNFQSRRPNTSFCFLDIRSPGLGDTAMYLCATSRDGQAFYGYTFGSGTRLTVV.

Many counts were recorded for this clonotype. The rearrangement joins TRBV29-1 to TRBJ2-3, with D tentatively TRBD2 (6 bases). The germline gives CDR1 SQVTM, CDR2 ANQGSEA. The length of the CDR3 is 14 residues. Trimming pared 4 bases from V and 2 bases from J, leaving 13 bases between. This chain's CDR3 is CSVVGQGLTDTQYF. For the CDR3, the DNA is TGCAGCGTTGTTGGTCAGGGACTCACAGATACGCAGTATTTT.

This clonotype came up a few times. A read error may be the cause here, since a much bigger clone is one base away. This sequence joins TRBV6-2 or TRBV6-3 and TRBJ1-2; 8 bases agree with TRBD1. The V gene's germline CDR1 is MNHEY and CDR2 SVGEGT. This CDR3 spans 14 amino acids. The DNA for the CDR3 is TGTGCCAGTGGACAGGGATCTGGTCCGGATGGCTACCCCTTC. Translation gives CASGQGSGPDGYPF.

This clonotype was seen at least ten times. The chain joins TRBV5-6 to TRBJ2-3, with TRBD2 matching 7 bases. The CDR3 has 15 amino acids. CDR1 is SGHDT and CDR2 is YYEEEE in the germline V gene. V dropped 2 bases and J dropped 4; count of bases not matched to a gene: 7. CDR3 nucleotide sequence: TGTGCCAGCAGCTTCGTCGGGGGGATGGCAGATACGCAGTATTTT. As protein: CASSFVGGMADTQYF.

The genes are TRBV15 and TRBJ2-6; D gene ambiguous. The CDR3 covers 15 residues. CDR1 and CDR2 from the germline V gene are LNHNV and YYDKDF (reference sequence). V shed 1 base and J shed 2 bases, with 6 bases lying between them. CDR3 in DNA: TGTGCCACCAGCAGAGCGGGTGCTGGGGCCAACGTCCTGACTTTC. Its translation: CATSRAGAGANVLTF.

In this sample, this clonotype turned up many times. The J gene is TRBJ1-1, the V gene TRBV5-1; 8 nucleotides line up with TRBD1. The V and J ends lost 2 bases and 4 bases, in that order; junction bases with no gene match: 7. There are 15 residues in the CDR3. CDR1 and CDR2 from the germline V gene are SGHRS and YFSETQ. The CDR3 nucleotides read TGCGCCAGCAGCTTCAGGGGGCTTGTGGGCACTGAAGCTTTCTTT. As protein: CASSFRGLVGTEAFF.

This clonotype has at least ten counts. The rearrangement joins TRBV2 to TRBJ2-5, with D possibly called TRBD1 or TRBD2 (6 bases each). The length of the CDR3 is 13 residues. Trimming took 6 bases from V and 9 from J, leaving 17 bases between them. CDR1 and CDR2 from the germline V gene are SNHLY and FYNNEI. CDR3 protein: CASSGGRPEAQYF. In DNA form, the CDR3 reads TGTGCCAGCAGCGGGGGCCGTCCGGAGGCCCAGTACTTC. The complete variable domain, with remaining parts taken from reference TRBV2 and TRBJ2-5, reads EPEVTQTPSHQVTQMGQEVILRCVPISNHLYFYWYRQILGQKVEFLVSFYNNEISEKSEIFDDQFSVERPDGSNFTLKIRSTKLEDSAMYFCASSGGRPEAQYFGPGTRLLVL.

The sample holds many counts of this clonotype. This chain links TRBV5-1 with TRBJ2-3; perhaps TRBD2 as D (5 bases). V lost 0 bases to trimming and J lost 4 bases, with 15 bases between them. There are 16 residues in the CDR3. In germline, CDR1 is SGHRS, CDR2 YFSETQ. CDR3 loop: CASSLGLLPGADTQYF. CDR3 bases: TGCGCCAGCAGCTTGGGACTTCTTCCCGGGGCAGATACGCAGTATTTT.

There are many counts of this clonotype. Here the CDR3 DNA reads TGTGCCAGCAGCTTAGCGAGGGAGCTCGGGGGCTACACCTTC. As protein: CASSLARELGGYTF. The chain recombines TRBV7-2 with TRBJ1-2; D is unresolved. Germline V gene lookup returns CDR1 SGHTA and CDR2 FQGNSA. The CDR3 covers 14 residues. Trimming stripped 0 bases from V and 8 bases from J, with 13 bases between. Supplemented by reference TRBV7-2 and TRBJ1-2, the full variable domain reads GAGVSQSPSNKVTEKGKDVELRCDPISGHTALYWYRQSLGQGLEFLIYFQGNSAPDKSGLPSDRFSAERTGGSVSTLTIQRTQQEDSAVYLCASSLARELGGYTFGSGTRLTVV.